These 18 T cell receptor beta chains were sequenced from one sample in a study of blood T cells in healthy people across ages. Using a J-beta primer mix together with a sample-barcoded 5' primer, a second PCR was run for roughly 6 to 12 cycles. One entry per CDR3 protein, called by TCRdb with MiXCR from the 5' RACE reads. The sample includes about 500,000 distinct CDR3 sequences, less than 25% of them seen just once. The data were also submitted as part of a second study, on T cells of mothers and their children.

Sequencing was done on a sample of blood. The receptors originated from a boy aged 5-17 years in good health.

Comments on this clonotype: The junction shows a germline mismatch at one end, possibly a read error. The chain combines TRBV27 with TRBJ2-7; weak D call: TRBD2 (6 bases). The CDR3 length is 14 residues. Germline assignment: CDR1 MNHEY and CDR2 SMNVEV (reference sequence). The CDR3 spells CAGSLGTGQYEQYF. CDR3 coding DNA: TGTGCCGGCAGTTTAGGGACTGGACAATACGAGCAGTACTTC.

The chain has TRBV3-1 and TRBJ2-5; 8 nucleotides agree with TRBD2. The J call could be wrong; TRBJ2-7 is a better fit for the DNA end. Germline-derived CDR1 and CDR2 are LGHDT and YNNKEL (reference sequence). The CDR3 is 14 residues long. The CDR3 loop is CASSQVGLAYEQYF. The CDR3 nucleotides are TGTGCCAGCAGCCAAGTGGGACTAGCCTACGAGCAGTACTTC.

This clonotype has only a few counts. CDR3 residues: CASSYQAGAGETQYF. In DNA form, the CDR3 reads TGTGCCAGCAGTTACCAGGCGGGGGCGGGAGAGACCCAGTACTTC. V gene TRBV6-5 combines with J gene TRBJ2-5; TRBD2 is a possible D gene (7 bases). CDR1 is MNHEY, CDR2 SVGAGI, per germline. V was cut by 2 bases and J by 4 bases, with 14 bases left in between. This CDR3 region has 15 residues.

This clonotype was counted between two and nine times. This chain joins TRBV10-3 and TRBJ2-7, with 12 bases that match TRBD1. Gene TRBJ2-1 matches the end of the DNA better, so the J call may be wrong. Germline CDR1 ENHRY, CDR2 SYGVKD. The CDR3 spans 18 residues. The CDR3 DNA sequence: TGTGCCATCAGTGAGCCTTCTCCCGGGACAGGGGGCTTCAATGAGCAGTTCTTC. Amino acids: CAISEPSPGTGGFNEQFF.

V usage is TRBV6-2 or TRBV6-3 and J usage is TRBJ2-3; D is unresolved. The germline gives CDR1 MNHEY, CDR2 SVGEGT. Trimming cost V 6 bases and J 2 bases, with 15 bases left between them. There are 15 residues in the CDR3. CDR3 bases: TGTGCCAGCAGCCACGAAGGCGGTTACACAGATACGCAGTATTTT. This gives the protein CASSHEGGYTDTQYF.

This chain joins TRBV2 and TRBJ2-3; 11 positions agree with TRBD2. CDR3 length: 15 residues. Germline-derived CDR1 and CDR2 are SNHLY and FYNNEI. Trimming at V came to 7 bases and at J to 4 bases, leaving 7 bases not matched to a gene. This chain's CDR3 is CASTFGTSGPDTQYF. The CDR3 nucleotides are TGTGCCAGCACCTTCGGGACTAGCGGCCCAGATACGCAGTATTTT.

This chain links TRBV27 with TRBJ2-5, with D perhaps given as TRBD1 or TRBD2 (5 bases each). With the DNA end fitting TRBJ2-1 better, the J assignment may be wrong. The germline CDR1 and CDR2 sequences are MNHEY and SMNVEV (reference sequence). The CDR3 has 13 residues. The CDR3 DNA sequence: TGTGCCAGCAGTTTAGCGTGGGGGAATGAGCAGTTCTTC. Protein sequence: CASSLAWGNEQFF.

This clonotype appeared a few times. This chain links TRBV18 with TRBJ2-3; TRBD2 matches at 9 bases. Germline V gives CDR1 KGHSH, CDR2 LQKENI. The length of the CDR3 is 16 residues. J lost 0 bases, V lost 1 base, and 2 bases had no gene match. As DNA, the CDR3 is TGTGCCAGCTCACCACAGCGGGAGGCTAGCACAGATACGCAGTATTTT. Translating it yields CASSPQREASTDTQYF.

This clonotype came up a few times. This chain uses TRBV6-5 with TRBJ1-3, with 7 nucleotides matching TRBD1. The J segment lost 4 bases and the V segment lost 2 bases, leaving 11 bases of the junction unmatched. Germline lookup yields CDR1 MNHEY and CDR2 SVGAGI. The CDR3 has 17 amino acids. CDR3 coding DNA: TGTGCCAGCAGTTACCCATCTGCGACAGGGCCCGGAAACACCATATATTTT. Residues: CASSYPSATGPGNTIYF.

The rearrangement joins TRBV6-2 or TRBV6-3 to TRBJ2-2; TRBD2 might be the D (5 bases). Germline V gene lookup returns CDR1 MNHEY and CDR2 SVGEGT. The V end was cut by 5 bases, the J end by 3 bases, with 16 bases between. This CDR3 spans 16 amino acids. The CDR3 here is CASSHGEGRYTGELFF. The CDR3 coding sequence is TGTGCCAGCAGTCACGGGGAAGGACGATACACCGGGGAGCTGTTTTTT.

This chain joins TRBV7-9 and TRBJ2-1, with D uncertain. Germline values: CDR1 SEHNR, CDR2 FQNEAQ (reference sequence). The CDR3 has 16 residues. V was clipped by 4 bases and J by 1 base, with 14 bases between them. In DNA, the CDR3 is TGTGCCAGCAGCTCCCCTGGCTCGCGGTCCTACAATGAGCAGTTCTTC. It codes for CASSSPGSRSYNEQFF.

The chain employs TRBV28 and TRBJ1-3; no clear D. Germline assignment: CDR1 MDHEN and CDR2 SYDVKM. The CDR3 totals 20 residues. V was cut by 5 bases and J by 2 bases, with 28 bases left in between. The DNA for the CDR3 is TGTGCCAGCAGTACGACCTTCATTTCTACCCTTGGGCAAGCTGGAAACACCATATATTTT. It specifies CASSTTFISTLGQAGNTIYF.

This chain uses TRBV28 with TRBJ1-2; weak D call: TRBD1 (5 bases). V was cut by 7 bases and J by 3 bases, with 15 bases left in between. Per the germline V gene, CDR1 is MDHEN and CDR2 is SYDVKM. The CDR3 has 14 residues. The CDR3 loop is CASNFAGADYGYTF. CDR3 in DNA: TGTGCCAGCAACTTCGCCGGGGCGGACTATGGCTACACCTTC.

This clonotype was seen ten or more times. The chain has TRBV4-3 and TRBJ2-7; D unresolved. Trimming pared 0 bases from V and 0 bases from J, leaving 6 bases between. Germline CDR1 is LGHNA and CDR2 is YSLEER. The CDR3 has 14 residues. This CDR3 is CASSQDVRSYEQYF. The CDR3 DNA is TGCGCCAGCAGCCAAGACGTACGCTCCTACGAGCAGTACTTC.

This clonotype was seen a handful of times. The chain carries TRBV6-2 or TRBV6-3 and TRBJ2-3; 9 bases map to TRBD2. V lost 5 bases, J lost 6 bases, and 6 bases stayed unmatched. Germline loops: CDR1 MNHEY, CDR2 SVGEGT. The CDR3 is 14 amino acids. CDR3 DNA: TGTGCCAGCAGTCTTCTAGCGGGATTCGATACGCAGTATTTT. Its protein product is CASSLLAGFDTQYF.

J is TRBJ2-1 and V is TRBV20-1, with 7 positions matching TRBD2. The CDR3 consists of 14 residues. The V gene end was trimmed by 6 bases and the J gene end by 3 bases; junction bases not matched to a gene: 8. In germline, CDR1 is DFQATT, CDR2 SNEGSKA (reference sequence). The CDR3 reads CSASGTVDYNEQFF. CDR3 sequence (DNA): TGCAGTGCAAGCGGGACGGTCGACTACAATGAGCAGTTCTTC.

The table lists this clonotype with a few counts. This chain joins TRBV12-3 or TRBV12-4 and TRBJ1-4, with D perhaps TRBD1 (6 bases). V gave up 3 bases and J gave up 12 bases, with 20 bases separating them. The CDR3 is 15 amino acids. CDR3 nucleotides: TGTGCCAGCAGTTTGGCGGGACACCCAAGCGGGGAACTGTTTTTT. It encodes CASSLAGHPSGELFF.

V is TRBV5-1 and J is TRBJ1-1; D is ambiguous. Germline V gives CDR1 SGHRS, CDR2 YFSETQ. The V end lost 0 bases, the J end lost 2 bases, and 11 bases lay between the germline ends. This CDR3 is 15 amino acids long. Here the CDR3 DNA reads TGCGCCAGCAGCTTGGTTTTGGGAGGAAACACTGAAGCTTTCTTT. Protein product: CASSLVLGGNTEAFF.